The entry below describes one T cell receptor (beta chain). Other DNA sequences in this specimen translate into the identical CDR3. CDR3 size: 14 residues. CDR1 and CDR2 (germline): LNHDA, SQIVND (reference sequence). V dropped 3 bases and J dropped 5; count of bases not matched to a gene: 3. The sample originates from a study of shared clonotypes between healthy human individuals. This table comes from immunoSEQ multiplex PCR, and its TCRdb copy is limited to in-frame clones, with some not included. This table has approximately 940,000 clones, around 80% appearing once. Specimen: memory CD4+ T cells sorted from blood. Subset here: CD45RA-negative fraction. The chain employs TRBV19 and TRBJ1-4, with 7 bases fitting TRBD1. The sequence derives from a man aged 18 to 29 in good health. The chain's CDR3 is CASSIGQANEKLFF. DNA for the CDR3: TGTGCCAGTAGTATCGGACAGGCAAATGAAAAACTGTTTTTT.